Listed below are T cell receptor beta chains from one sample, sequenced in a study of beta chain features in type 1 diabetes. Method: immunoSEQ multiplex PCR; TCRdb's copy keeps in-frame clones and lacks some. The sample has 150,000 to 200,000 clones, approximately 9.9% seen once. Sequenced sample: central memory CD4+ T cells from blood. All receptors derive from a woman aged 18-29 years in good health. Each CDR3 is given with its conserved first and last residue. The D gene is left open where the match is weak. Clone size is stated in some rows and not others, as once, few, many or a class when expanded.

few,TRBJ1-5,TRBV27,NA,TGTGCCAGCAGTTACGGGGGAAGCCAGCCCCAGCATTTT,CASSYGGSQPQHF
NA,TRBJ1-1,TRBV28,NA,TGTGCCACCTCGTCGGGGGGCACTGAAGCTTTCTTT,CATSSGGTEAFF
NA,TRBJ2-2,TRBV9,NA,TGTGCCAGCAGCGTAGGGCTGGTGGGGGAGCTGTTTTTT,CASSVGLVGELFF
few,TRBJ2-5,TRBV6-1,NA,TGTGCCAGCAGTGAAGGGGCAGTTGAGACCCAGTACTTC,CASSEGAVETQYF
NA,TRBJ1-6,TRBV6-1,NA,TGTGCCAGCAGTGAGCGGCCAAGTAATTCACCCCTCCACTTT,CASSERPSNSPLHF
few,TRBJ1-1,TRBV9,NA,TGTGCCAGCAGCGTAGCCCAGAACACTGAAGCTTTCTTT,CASSVAQNTEAFF
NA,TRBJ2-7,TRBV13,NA,TGTGCCAGCAGCTTAGGGTCGGGTTCCTACGAGCAGTACTTC,CASSLGSGSYEQYF
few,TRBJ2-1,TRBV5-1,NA,TGCGCCAGCTCGACACAGAGCTCCTACAATGAGCAGTTCTTC,CASSTQSSYNEQFF
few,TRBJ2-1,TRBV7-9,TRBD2,TGTGCCAGCAGCCGGACTAGCGGGAGCTATGAGCAGTTCTTC,CASSRTSGSYEQFF
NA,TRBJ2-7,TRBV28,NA,TGTGCCAGCAGCCAGCCCTCTCTAGCGAACTCGGGAGAGCAGTACTTC,CASSQPSLANSGEQYF
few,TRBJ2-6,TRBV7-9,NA,TGTGCCAGCCTGGGCGGGGCCAACGTCCTGACTTTC,CASLGGANVLTF